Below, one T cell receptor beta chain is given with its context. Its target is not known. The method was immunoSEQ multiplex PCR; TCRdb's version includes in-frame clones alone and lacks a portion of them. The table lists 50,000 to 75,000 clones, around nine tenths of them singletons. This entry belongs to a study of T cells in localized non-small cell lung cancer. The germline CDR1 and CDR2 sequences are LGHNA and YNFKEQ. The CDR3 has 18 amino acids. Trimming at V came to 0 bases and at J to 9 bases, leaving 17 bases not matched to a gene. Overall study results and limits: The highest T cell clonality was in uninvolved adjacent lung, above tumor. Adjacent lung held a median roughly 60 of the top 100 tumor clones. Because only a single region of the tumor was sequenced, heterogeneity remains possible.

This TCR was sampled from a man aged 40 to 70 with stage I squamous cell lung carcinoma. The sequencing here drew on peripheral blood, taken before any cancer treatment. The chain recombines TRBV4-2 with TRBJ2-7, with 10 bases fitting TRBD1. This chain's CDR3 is CASSQDSGTGAMRTVQYF. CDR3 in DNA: TGTGCCAGCAGCCAAGATTCCGGGACAGGGGCCATGCGTACGGTGCAGTACTTC.